The 29 T cell receptor beta chains below were found in one sample sequenced in a study of T cells after yellow fever vaccination. TCRdb reanalysed the 5' RACE reads using MiXCR and keeps one entry per CDR3 protein. Here the sample spans approximately 330,000 distinct CDR3 sequences, about an eighth being singletons. The material was CD4+ T cells sorted from PBMCs, obtained 15 days after the yellow fever booster vaccination. These receptor sequences come from a man aged 18 to 30 who received the YFV17D yellow fever vaccine.

The V gene is TRBV6-5, the J gene TRBJ1-6, with 10 bases lining up with TRBD1. The germline V gene has CDR1 MNHEY and CDR2 SVGAGI. The CDR3 extends over 15 amino acids. With V trimmed by 7 bases and J by 7 bases, 7 bases remained unmatched. CDR3 sequence (DNA): TGTGCCAGCACCCTGACAGGGGGCGTGAATTCACCCCTCCACTTT. It encodes CASTLTGGVNSPLHF.

V gene TRBV20-1 combines with J gene TRBJ2-7; D might be TRBD1 or TRBD2, each matching 5 bases. CDR3 length: 13 amino acids. Germline CDR1 DFQATT, CDR2 SNEGSKA (reference sequence). V was pared by 5 bases and J by 2 bases, with 13 bases between. The DNA of the CDR3 is TGCAGTGCTGGGACCCCAGGCACCTACGAGCAGTACGTC. Protein sequence: CSAGTPGTYEQYV.

The chain employs TRBV10-1 and TRBJ2-2; 11 nucleotides agree with TRBD2. V lost 8 bases to trimming and J lost 2 bases; unmatched junction nucleotides: 4. The CDR3 runs 15 residues. CDR1 and CDR2 from the germline V gene are WNHNN and SYGVQD (reference sequence). CDR3 sequence: CASPGTSGNTGELFF. In DNA form, the CDR3 reads TGCGCCAGCCCCGGGACTAGCGGTAACACCGGGGAGCTGTTTTTT.

The V gene is TRBV3-1, the J gene TRBJ2-3; D call uncertain. CDR1 and CDR2 (germline): LGHDT, YNNKEL (reference sequence). The CDR3 has 14 residues. Deletions cut 6 bases from V and 1 base from J, with 11 bases between. The chain's CDR3 is CASSERLRTDTQYF. The CDR3 nucleotides read TGTGCCAGCAGTGAGAGGCTGCGCACAGATACGCAGTATTTT.

This clonotype was counted a few times. V gene TRBV15 combines with J gene TRBJ1-4; D possibly corresponds to TRBD1 (5 bases). This CDR3 has 15 residues. CDR1 is LNHNV, CDR2 YYDKDF, per germline (reference sequence). V dropped 0 bases and J dropped 3 bases, with 8 bases sitting between them. For the CDR3, the DNA is TGTGCCACCAGCAGAGATGCAGGGCCTAATGAAAAACTGTTTTTT. Residues: CATSRDAGPNEKLFF.

The chain carries TRBV27 and TRBJ1-2, with a tentative D call TRBD1 (5 bases). The CDR3 consists of 16 residues. Germline CDR1 reads MNHEY; CDR2 reads SMNVEV (reference sequence). With 6 bases removed from V and 4 bases from J, the gap between germline ends came to 21 bases. The CDR3 DNA sequence: TGTGCCAGCAGGGATGATAAGTGGGGACGGCCCTATGGCTACACCTTC. Protein sequence: CASRDDKWGRPYGYTF.

This clonotype was counted ten times or more. The chain uses TRBV12-3 or TRBV12-4 and TRBJ1-5, with 12 bases lining up with TRBD1. This CDR3 has 15 amino acids. V dropped 6 bases and J dropped 5; count of bases not matched to a gene: 5. This chain's CDR3 is CASRTGTGGHQPQHF. As DNA, the CDR3 is TGTGCCAGCAGAACAGGGACAGGGGGCCATCAGCCCCAGCATTTT.

This clonotype has just a few counts. This chain links TRBV5-1 with TRBJ1-2; TRBD1 is a possible D gene (6 bases). This CDR3 is 14 amino acids long. The germline V and J ends were trimmed by 4 bases and 2 bases, with 12 bases remaining between them. Germline V lookup: CDR1 SGHRS, CDR2 YFSETQ. CDR3 residues: CASSLLDRNYGYTF. The CDR3 DNA reads as TGCGCCAGCAGCCTACTGGACAGAAACTATGGCTACACCTTC. The full variable domain, with the rest looked up from reference TRBV5-1 and TRBJ1-2, is KAGVTQTPRYLIKTRGQQVTLSCSPISGHRSVSWYQQTPGQGLQFLFEYFSETQRNKGNFPGRFSGRQFSNSRSEMNVSTLELGDSALYLCASSLLDRNYGYTFGSGTRLTVV.

This clonotype was counted many times. The V call is TRBV4-3, the J call TRBJ2-7, with D unresolved. Germline loops: CDR1 LGHNA, CDR2 YSLEER. This CDR3 is built from 14 residues. Trimming shortened V by 7 bases and J by 0 bases, and 13 bases separated the two germline ends. The CDR3 loop reads CASTSTADSYEQYV. The CDR3 DNA is TGCGCCAGCACCTCAACAGCCGACTCCTACGAGCAGTACGTC.

This sequence joins TRBV5-1 and TRBJ2-3; 10 bases align to TRBD2. Germline V lookup: CDR1 SGHRS, CDR2 YFSETQ. The CDR3 loop spans 17 amino acids. After removal of 0 bases from V and 2 bases from J, the junction contained 6 bases not matched to a gene. CDR3 in DNA: TGCGCCAGCAGCTTGGGGTTAGCGGGGGGATACACAGATACGCAGTATTTT. As protein: CASSLGLAGGYTDTQYF.

This clonotype has just a few counts. The chain combines TRBV7-2 with TRBJ2-5; D tentatively fits TRBD1 or TRBD2 (7 bases each). Trimming pared 3 bases from V and 4 bases from J, leaving 15 bases between. The germline gives CDR1 SGHTA, CDR2 FQGNSA. This CDR3 contains 15 residues. CDR3 nucleotides: TGTGCCAGCAGCTTTACGATCAGGGGGGGAGAGACCCAGTACTTC. Translated, it gives CASSFTIRGGETQYF.

This clonotype was found a few times. The genes are TRBV7-3 and TRBJ2-1; the D call may be TRBD1 or TRBD2 (7 bases each). From germline, CDR1 is SGHTA and CDR2 FQGTGA. V shed 5 bases and J shed 7 bases, with 30 bases lying between them. The CDR3 is 19 amino acids. CDR3 sequence: CASSPRGGGEWSVYNEQFF. Here the CDR3 DNA reads TGTGCCAGCAGCCCGCGGGGAGGGGGCGAGTGGTCAGTGTATAATGAGCAGTTCTTC.

V usage is TRBV29-1 and J usage is TRBJ2-3, with D maybe TRBD1 (5 bases). The length of the CDR3 is 14 residues. Trimming cost V 3 bases and J 1 base, with 11 bases left between them. Per germline, CDR1 SQVTM and CDR2 ANQGSEA. The CDR3, as DNA: TGCAGCGTTGAGGCAGGGTGGGGCACAGATACGCAGTATTTT. Encoded protein: CSVEAGWGTDTQYF.

The chain employs TRBV7-8 and TRBJ2-7; TRBD1 is a possible D gene (5 bases). The CDR3 loop spans 14 amino acids. Germline lookup yields CDR1 SGHVS and CDR2 FQNEAQ. Trimming cost V 0 bases and J 2 bases, with 8 bases left between them. This CDR3 reads CASSLAETAYEQYV. The CDR3 DNA follows: TGTGCCAGCAGCTTAGCGGAGACAGCCTACGAGCAGTACGTC.

This clonotype was counted a few times. This chain connects TRBV5-1 to TRBJ2-2; unclear D gene. Germline V gene lookup returns CDR1 SGHRS and CDR2 YFSETQ. With 4 bases removed from V and 4 bases from J, the gap between germline ends came to 20 bases. The CDR3 has 17 amino acids. The CDR3 reads CASSPKISNFITGELFF. In DNA, the CDR3 is TGCGCCAGCAGCCCTAAAATCAGTAATTTCATCACCGGGGAGCTGTTTTTT.

V gene TRBV5-1 combines with J gene TRBJ2-2; D remains ambiguous. Per the germline V gene, CDR1 is SGHRS and CDR2 is YFSETQ. V was clipped by 0 bases and J by 5 bases, with 11 bases between them. The CDR3 sequence is 15 residues long. The CDR3 region is CASSLVWSPTGELFF. CDR3 DNA sequence: TGCGCCAGCAGCTTGGTATGGTCGCCTACCGGGGAGCTGTTTTTT.

This clonotype was counted between two and nine times. The chain combines TRBV5-1 with TRBJ1-1; D remains unclear. The germline V gene encodes CDR1 SGHRS and CDR2 YFSETQ. This CDR3 has 16 residues. V gave up 4 bases and J gave up 1 base, with 17 bases separating them. Written as DNA, the CDR3 is TGCGCCAGCAGCCCTGGATTAAACCTGGGGAACACTGAAGCTTTCTTT. Translation: CASSPGLNLGNTEAFF.

This clonotype was seen ten or more times. V and J are TRBV9 and TRBJ2-3; 11 positions agree with TRBD1. Trimming cost V 3 bases and J 7 bases; bases outside gene matches: 7. Looked up from germline, CDR1 is SGDLS and CDR2 is YYNGEE. There are 15 residues in the CDR3. Here the CDR3 reads CASSERTGGVNTQYF. The CDR3 DNA reads as TGTGCCAGCAGCGAGAGGACAGGGGGCGTGAATACGCAGTATTTT.

This clonotype occurred a few times. This chain links TRBV5-6 with TRBJ1-1; no firm D call. Looked up from germline, CDR1 is SGHDT and CDR2 is YYEEEE. Trimming shortened V by 2 bases and J by 8 bases, and 10 bases separated the two germline ends. This CDR3 is built from 12 residues. Here the CDR3 reads CASSFFGGEAFF. The DNA of the CDR3 is TGTGCCAGCAGCTTCTTTGGTGGCGAAGCTTTCTTT.

The chain has TRBV4-2 and TRBJ2-2; 7 bases line up with TRBD2. Germline CDR1 LGHNA, CDR2 YNFKEQ. Germline trimming cut 0 bases from V and 0 bases from J; bases unmatched to any gene: 4. The CDR3 runs to 17 residues. The CDR3, as DNA: TGTGCCAGCAGCCAAGAATTCCGGGGGGCGAACACCGGGGAGCTGTTTTTT. Residues: CASSQEFRGANTGELFF.

A few counts support this clonotype. The rearrangement uses TRBV19 and TRBJ1-1; D may be TRBD1 (5 bases). Germline CDR1 reads LNHDA; CDR2 reads SQIVND (reference sequence). The germline V and J ends were trimmed by 3 bases and 11 bases, with 16 bases remaining between them. The CDR3 contains 13 residues. CDR3: CASSIPRDRRAFF. The CDR3 bases are TGTGCCAGTAGTATCCCGAGGGACCGGAGGGCTTTCTTT.

The chain carries TRBV6-1 and TRBJ1-1; D possibly corresponds to TRBD1 (5 bases). Germline V gene lookup returns CDR1 MNHNS and CDR2 SASEGT. This CDR3 has 12 residues. The V end lost 7 bases, the J end lost 7 bases, and 13 bases lay between the germline ends. In DNA form, the CDR3 reads TGTGCCAGCATTCTCGGTAGGGGTGAAGCTTTCTTT. It encodes CASILGRGEAFF.

This chain links TRBV9 with TRBJ1-5; perhaps TRBD1 as D (5 bases). From germline, CDR1 is SGDLS and CDR2 YYNGEE. This CDR3 has 14 amino acids. Trimming cost V 2 bases and J 6 bases, with 12 bases left between them. Written as DNA, the CDR3 is TGTGCCAGCAGCGTGTTAGGGGTAGGTCAGCCCCAGCATTTT. Its translation is CASSVLGVGQPQHF.

In nucleotides, the CDR3 is TGTGCCAGCAGCTTGGAGGGGGCCATGTCCCAAGAGACCCAGTACTTC. Translating it yields CASSLEGAMSQETQYF. V usage is TRBV7-2 and J usage is TRBJ2-5; D is possibly TRBD1 (7 bases). Germline V gene data show CDR1 as SGHTA and CDR2 as FQGNSA. The CDR3 runs 16 residues. V dropped 3 bases and J dropped 1 base, with 15 bases sitting between them.

This clonotype was seen more than once but under ten times. The chain recombines TRBV5-4 with TRBJ2-4; 14 nucleotides align to TRBD2. CDR3 length: 17 amino acids. The V and J ends lost 4 bases and 7 bases, in that order; junction bases with no gene match: 10. Looked up from germline, CDR1 is SGHNT and CDR2 is YYREEE (reference sequence). CDR3: CASSLAVTSGGENIQYF. The DNA for the CDR3 is TGTGCCAGCAGCCTCGCCGTGACTAGCGGGGGGGAGAACATTCAGTACTTC.

This clonotype was detected many times. The chain joins TRBV5-1 to TRBJ2-3; TRBD1 is a possible D gene (5 bases). The CDR3 consists of 15 residues. The germline V and J ends were trimmed by 3 bases and 0 bases, with 11 bases remaining between them. Germline values: CDR1 SGHRS, CDR2 YFSETQ. Written as DNA, the CDR3 is TGCGCCAGCAGCTCGCAGGGCCCTAGCACAGATACGCAGTATTTT. This gives the protein CASSSQGPSTDTQYF.

The chain couples TRBV7-2 to TRBJ1-2; 10 nucleotides align to TRBD1. CDR3 size: 18 residues. J was trimmed by 3 bases and V by 4 bases; bases with no gene match: 14. Germline CDR1 and CDR2: SGHTA and FQGNSA. CDR3 sequence (DNA): TGTGCCAGCAGCTCCGTCTCTCCCGGGACAGGGGTCGACTATGGCTACACCTTC. Encoded protein: CASSSVSPGTGVDYGYTF.

This clonotype was observed many times. The V and J genes are TRBV7-6 and TRBJ1-1; D is undetermined. V dropped 5 bases and J dropped 0 bases, with 10 bases sitting between them. Germline values: CDR1 SGHVS, CDR2 FNYEAQ. This CDR3 region has 14 residues. This CDR3 is CASSPQGMNTEAFF. DNA for the CDR3: TGTGCCAGCAGCCCGCAAGGAATGAACACTGAAGCTTTCTTT. Combining the CDR3 with reference TRBV7-6 and TRBJ1-1 gives the whole variable domain GAGVSQSPRYKVTKRGQDVALRCDPISGHVSLYWYRQALGQGPEFLTYFNYEAQQDKSGLPNDRFSAERPEGSISTLTIQRTEQRDSAMYRCASSPQGMNTEAFFGQGTRLTVV.

This clonotype was counted only a few times. The V gene is TRBV19, the J gene TRBJ2-3; D might be TRBD1 (7 bases). This CDR3 is built from 15 residues. V gave up 5 bases and J gave up 0 bases, with 12 bases separating them. CDR1 is LNHDA and CDR2 is SQIVND in the germline V gene (reference sequence). The CDR3 reads CASSGGGASTDTQYF. The CDR3 bases are TGTGCCAGTAGTGGAGGGGGCGCTAGCACAGATACGCAGTATTTT.